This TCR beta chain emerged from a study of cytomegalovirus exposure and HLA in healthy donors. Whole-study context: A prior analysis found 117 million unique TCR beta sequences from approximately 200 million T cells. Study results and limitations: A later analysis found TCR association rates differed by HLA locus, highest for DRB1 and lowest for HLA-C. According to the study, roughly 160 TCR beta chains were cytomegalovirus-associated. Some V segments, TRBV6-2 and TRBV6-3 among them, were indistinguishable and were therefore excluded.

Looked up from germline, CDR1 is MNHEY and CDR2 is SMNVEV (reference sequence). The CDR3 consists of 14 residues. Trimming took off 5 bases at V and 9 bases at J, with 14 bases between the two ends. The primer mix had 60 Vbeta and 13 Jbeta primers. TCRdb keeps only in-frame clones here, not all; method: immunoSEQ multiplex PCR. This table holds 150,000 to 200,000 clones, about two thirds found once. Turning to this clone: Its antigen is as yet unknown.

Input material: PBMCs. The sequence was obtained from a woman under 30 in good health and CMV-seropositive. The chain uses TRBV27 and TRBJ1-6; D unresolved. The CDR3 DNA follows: TGTGCCAGCAGTACGGATCGAGGGATTTCACCCCTCCACTTT. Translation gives CASSTDRGISPLHF.